The following is a TCR beta chain sequence with its context. Its antigen is as yet unknown. The CDR3 covers 15 residues. Germline V lookup: CDR1 SGHTA, CDR2 FQGTGA. With 1 base removed from V and 1 base from J, the gap between germline ends came to 10 bases. This sample is part of a study of OX40 agonist ivuxolimab in advanced cancers. About the study: Patients were dosed with the agonistic anti-OX40 (CD134) antibody ivuxolimab.

Study-wide points: Fewer expanded clones were found on average in CD4+ than in CD8+ T cells. Circulating CD4+ and CD8+ T cells showed clonal expansion by week 6 at 0.1 to 3.0 mg/kg. Those patients achieving a partial response at 0.1-3.0 mg/kg showed among the lowest clonal expansion.

TCRdb's table, derived via immunoSEQ multiplex PCR, lists solely in-frame clones and lacks some. The data show some 43,000 clones, just under 90% seen once. The sequencing used CD4+ or CD8+ T cells sorted from blood, collected in a trial of the OX40 agonist ivuxolimab. The sequence was collected from an adult with an advanced solid tumor such as melanoma, head and neck, liver or kidney cancer. The chain couples TRBV7-3 to TRBJ1-1; a possible D gene is TRBD1 (5 bases). The DNA of the CDR3 is TGTGCCAGCAGCTTAAGCCCCGGGGGGAACACTGAAGCTTTCTTT. Its protein is CASSLSPGGNTEAFF.